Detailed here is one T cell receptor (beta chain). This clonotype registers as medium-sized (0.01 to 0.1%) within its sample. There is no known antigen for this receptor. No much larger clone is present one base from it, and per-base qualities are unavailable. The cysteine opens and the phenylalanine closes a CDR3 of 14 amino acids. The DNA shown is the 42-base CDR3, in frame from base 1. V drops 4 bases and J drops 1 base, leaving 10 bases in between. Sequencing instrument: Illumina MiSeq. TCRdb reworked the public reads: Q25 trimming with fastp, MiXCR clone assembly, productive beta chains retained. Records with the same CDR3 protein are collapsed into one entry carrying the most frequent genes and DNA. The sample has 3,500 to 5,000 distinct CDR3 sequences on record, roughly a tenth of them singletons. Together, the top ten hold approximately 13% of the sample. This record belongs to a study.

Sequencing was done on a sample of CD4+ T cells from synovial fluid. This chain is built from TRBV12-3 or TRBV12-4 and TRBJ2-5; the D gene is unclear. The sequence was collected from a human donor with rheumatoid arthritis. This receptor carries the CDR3 CASSSPATQETQYF. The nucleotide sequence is TGTGCCAGCAGTTCCCCCGCAACCCAAGAGACCCAGTACTTC.